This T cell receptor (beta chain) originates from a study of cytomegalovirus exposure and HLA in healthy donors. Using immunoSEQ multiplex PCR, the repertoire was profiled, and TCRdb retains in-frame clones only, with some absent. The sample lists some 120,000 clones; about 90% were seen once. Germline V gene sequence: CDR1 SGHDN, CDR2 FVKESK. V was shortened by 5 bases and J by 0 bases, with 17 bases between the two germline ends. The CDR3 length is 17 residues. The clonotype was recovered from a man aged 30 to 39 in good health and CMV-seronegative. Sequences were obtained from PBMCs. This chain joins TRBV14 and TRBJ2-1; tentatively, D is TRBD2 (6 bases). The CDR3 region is CASSKVGGSGSYNEQFF. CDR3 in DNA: TGTGCCAGCAGCAAGGTCGGGGGTAGCGGCTCCTACAATGAGCAGTTCTTC.